The 20 T cell receptor beta chains in this list originate from one sample, sequenced in a study of cytomegalovirus exposure and HLA in healthy donors. Sequenced by immunoSEQ multiplex PCR; TCRdb stores in-frame clones only, minus some. The table includes fewer than 250,000 clones, approximately 82% detected once. The sample consisted of PBMCs. These receptors were taken from a woman in her late teens or twenties in good health and CMV-seronegative.

This sequence joins TRBV27 and TRBJ2-1; D gene ambiguous. V lost 7 bases and J 4 bases, leaving 5 bases between the germline ends. The CDR3 has 11 amino acids. The germline V gene has CDR1 MNHEY and CDR2 SMNVEV (reference sequence). The CDR3 sequence is CASKKYNEQFF. DNA for the CDR3: TGTGCCAGCAAGAAATACAATGAGCAGTTCTTC.

The rearrangement uses TRBV9 and TRBJ2-7, with 7 bases fitting TRBD2. The V gene's germline CDR1 is SGDLS and CDR2 YYNGEE. The CDR3 has 14 residues. The J segment lost 7 bases and the V segment lost 6 bases, leaving 13 bases of the junction unmatched. The CDR3 reads CASTPGLWSWEQYF. The CDR3, as DNA: TGTGCCAGCACCCCGGGACTATGGTCGTGGGAGCAGTACTTC.

The rearrangement uses TRBV7-8 and TRBJ2-7; D may be TRBD1 (6 bases). The germline gives CDR1 SGHVS, CDR2 FQNEAQ. The CDR3 runs 15 residues. V lost 7 bases and J lost 3, with 19 bases in between. The CDR3 nucleotides are TGTGCCAGCACTTCCCCCGGGACACCTCACTACGAGCAGTACTTC. Amino acid sequence: CASTSPGTPHYEQYF.

The chain carries TRBV27 and TRBJ2-3; possibly TRBD1 for D (6 bases). The V end was cut by 6 bases, the J end by 5 bases, with 24 bases between. Germline CDR1 and CDR2: MNHEY and SMNVEV (reference sequence). The CDR3 covers 17 residues. The CDR3 region has the DNA TGTGCCAGCAGCCCCCCCCCGGGACACCGATCGAAAGATACGCAGTATTTT. Its translation: CASSPPPGHRSKDTQYF.

The genes are TRBV6-4 and TRBJ2-2; D might be TRBD1 or TRBD2, each matching 6 bases. The CDR3 length is 15 residues. Germline V gene sequence: CDR1 MRHNA, CDR2 SNTAGT. V lost 6 bases to trimming and J lost 5 bases, with 16 bases between them. This CDR3 reads CASRGQPGGTGELFF. In DNA form, the CDR3 reads TGTGCCAGCAGAGGACAGCCTGGGGGGACCGGGGAGCTGTTTTTT.

This chain links TRBV7-7 with TRBJ2-3; D not resolved. This CDR3 is 12 amino acids long. V was shortened by 5 bases and J by 7 bases, with 10 bases between the two germline ends. The V gene's germline CDR1 is SSHAT and CDR2 FNYEAQ (reference sequence). CDR3 DNA: TGTGCCAGCAGCCCTTTAGCAAATACGCAGTATTTT. This codes for CASSPLANTQYF.

The chain carries TRBV9 and TRBJ1-6; D is unresolved. CDR3 length: 16 amino acids. The germline gives CDR1 SGDLS, CDR2 YYNGEE. The ends were cut back, 0 bases at V and 3 bases at J, with 10 bases in the middle. The CDR3 coding sequence is TGTGCCAGCAGCGTAGCACCGCGCAGCTATAATTCACCCCTCCACTTT. Protein: CASSVAPRSYNSPLHF.

The rearrangement joins TRBV5-1 to TRBJ2-1, with TRBD2 identical over 7 bases. The junction had 5 bases not matched to a gene; V was cut back by 3 bases and J by 2 bases. Looked up from germline, CDR1 is SGHRS and CDR2 is YFSETQ. There are 15 residues in the CDR3. The CDR3 DNA reads TGCGCCAGCAGCTCCCAGCGGGAACCCTACAATGAGCAGTTCTTC. Translation: CASSSQREPYNEQFF.

In the case of this clone: Other nucleotide sequences in the sample specify the same CDR3. The V and J genes are TRBV7-2 and TRBJ1-1; no firm D call. The CDR3 sequence is 13 residues long. Germline CDR1 reads SGHTA; CDR2 reads FQGNSA. V lost 2 bases to trimming and J lost 2 bases, with 6 bases between them. CDR3 DNA sequence: TGTGCCAGCAGCTTACAGGCTAACACTGAAGCTTTCTTT. This gives the protein CASSLQANTEAFF.

V is TRBV6-6 and J is TRBJ1-2, with TRBD1 as a possible D gene (6 bases). Germline-derived CDR1 and CDR2 are MNHNY and SVGAGI (reference sequence). This CDR3 contains 13 residues. Trimming took 5 bases from V and 8 from J, leaving 15 bases between them. CDR3 loop: CASSTSTGIGYTF. CDR3 in DNA: TGTGCCAGCAGTACATCCACAGGGATAGGCTACACCTTC.

This chain uses TRBV20-1 with TRBJ1-1; no reliable D call. Deletions cut 0 bases from V and 11 bases from J, with 10 bases between. Germline V lookup: CDR1 DFQATT, CDR2 SNEGSKA (reference sequence). The CDR3 consists of 11 residues. CDR3 nucleotides: TGCAGTGCTAGAGACCAATCGGCGGCTTTCTTT. This codes for CSARDQSAAFF.

V gene TRBV4-1 combines with J gene TRBJ1-6, with D hard to call. The CDR3 contains 15 residues. CDR1 and CDR2 from the germline V gene are MGHRA and YSYEKL. V gave up 1 base and J gave up 7 bases, with 11 bases separating them. The CDR3 bases are TGCGCCAGCAGCCAAGCCGTGACGGTGAATTCACCCCTCCACTTT. Its protein is CASSQAVTVNSPLHF.

The CDR3: CASSLTGGGTYNQPQHF. The CDR3 DNA is TGTGCCAGCAGCCTTACAGGGGGCGGCACGTATAATCAGCCCCAGCATTTT. The V and J genes are TRBV5-6 and TRBJ1-5, with TRBD1 matching 9 bases. The trim removed 4 bases at V and 4 bases at J, leaving 12 bases unmatched. The CDR3 is 17 amino acids. Germline values: CDR1 SGHDT, CDR2 YYEEEE.

The count of this clone is one. This rearrangement joins TRBV7-2 to TRBJ2-5, with 15 positions matching TRBD2. The V segment lost 5 bases and the J segment 3 bases; nucleotides outside the gene matches: 4. CDR3 size: 16 residues. Per the germline V gene, CDR1 is SGHTA and CDR2 is FQGNSA. CDR3 amino acids: CASSAGLAGGEETQYF. The DNA of the CDR3 is TGTGCCAGCAGCGCAGGACTAGCGGGAGGGGAAGAGACCCAGTACTTC.

The chain links TRBV27 to TRBJ1-1; a possible D gene is TRBD1 (6 bases). CDR3 length: 14 amino acids. Per the germline V gene, CDR1 is MNHEY and CDR2 is SMNVEV (reference sequence). V was clipped by 2 bases and J by 6 bases, with 13 bases between them. CDR3 loop: CASSLMGARAEAFF. For the CDR3, the DNA is TGTGCCAGCAGTTTAATGGGGGCGCGCGCTGAAGCTTTCTTT.

The chain uses TRBV5-1 and TRBJ1-3, with 7 bases aligning to TRBD1. Germline CDR1 and CDR2: SGHRS and YFSETQ. This CDR3 is built from 15 residues. V shed 2 bases, J shed 4 bases, and the junction held 6 bases outside the gene matches. The CDR3 reads CASSFLTGEGNTIYF. CDR3 bases: TGCGCCAGCAGCTTTCTAACAGGGGAGGGAAACACCATATATTTT. The full variable domain, completed using reference TRBV5-1 and TRBJ1-3, is KAGVTQTPRYLIKTRGQQVTLSCSPISGHRSVSWYQQTPGQGLQFLFEYFSETQRNKGNFPGRFSGRQFSNSRSEMNVSTLELGDSALYLCASSFLTGEGNTIYFGEGSWLTVV.

This rearrangement joins TRBV5-1 to TRBJ2-7, with TRBD1 identical over 9 bases. Germline CDR1 and CDR2: SGHRS and YFSETQ. The junction had 16 bases not matched to a gene; V was cut back by 4 bases and J by 5 bases. The CDR3 is 17 residues long. For the CDR3, the DNA is TGCGCCAGCAGCAAAACACGGGGACAGGGCCTTCCAGACGAGCAGTACTTC. The encoded protein is CASSKTRGQGLPDEQYF.

This clone showed up just a few times. The chain uses TRBV9 and TRBJ2-7; 14 nucleotides align to TRBD2. Germline CDR1 reads SGDLS; CDR2 reads YYNGEE. This CDR3 has 18 amino acids. The V segment lost 3 bases and the J segment 1 base; nucleotides outside the gene matches: 9. The CDR3 nucleotides are TGTGCCAGCAGCGCATCCGGGACTAGCGGGGGACCTTCCTACGAGCAGTACTTC. Its translation is CASSASGTSGGPSYEQYF.

V gene TRBV5-6 combines with J gene TRBJ2-7; possible D gene TRBD2, 5 bases. The germline V gene encodes CDR1 SGHDT and CDR2 YYEEEE. V shed 3 bases and J shed 8 bases, with 12 bases lying between them. The CDR3 runs to 12 residues. The CDR3 nucleotides read TGTGCCAGCAGCTCCATGAGACTACAGCAGTACTTC. This encodes CASSSMRLQQYF. The full variable domain, rest sourced from reference TRBV5-6 and TRBJ2-7, is DAGVTQSPTHLIKTRGQQVTLRCSPKSGHDTVSWYQQALGQGPQFIFQYYEEEERQRGNFPDRFSGHQFPNYSSELNVNALLLGDSALYLCASSSMRLQQYFGPGTRLTVT.

This sequence joins TRBV6-5 and TRBJ1-1; D perhaps matches TRBD1 (5 bases). CDR3 length equals 13 residues. Germline V gives CDR1 MNHEY, CDR2 SVGAGI. With 6 bases removed from V and 5 bases from J, the gap between germline ends came to 13 bases. The CDR3 is CASRPPGATEAFF. As DNA, the CDR3 is TGTGCCAGCAGACCCCCTGGGGCGACTGAAGCTTTCTTT.